Listed below are T cell receptor beta chains from one sample, sequenced in a study of lymphopenia after photon versus proton radiotherapy. This table comes from immunoSEQ multiplex PCR, and its TCRdb copy is limited to in-frame clones, with some not included. The sample contains more than 25,000 clones, around 90% of which appear only once. The specimen was peripheral blood, collected from a patient treated with proton-based radiotherapy. All receptors derive from a woman aged 55 to 70 with cholangiocarcinoma. Some clones in this sample may be carry-over from other donors' samples. Both conserved end residues are part of each CDR3. Each record gives: D gene, V gene, clone size, J gene, CDR3 DNA, CDR3 protein. A D gene is named only where the DNA matches it firmly. Size is omitted from some rows. Given values are once, few, many or a class for expanded clones.

TRBD2	TRBV5-1	-	TRBJ2-7	TGCGCCAGCAGCTTGGCAGGGACTAGCGGGGGTTACGAGCAGTACTTC	CASSLAGTSGGYEQYF
TRBD1	TRBV7-3	large	TRBJ2-1	TGTGCCAGCAGTACCGGGACAGGGACTTACAATGAGCAGTTCTTC	CASSTGTGTYNEQFF
TRBD1	TRBV18	-	TRBJ2-7	TGTGCCAGCTCACCGGACAGGGGGGCGTACGAGCAGTACTTC	CASSPDRGAYEQYF
-	TRBV7-8	-	TRBJ2-3	TGTGCCAGCAGCTTTAACCCAGGGCGTGGAGATACGCAGTATTTT	CASSFNPGRGDTQYF
-	TRBV5-5	-	TRBJ2-7	TGTGCCAGCAGCCGGGACGCAATCTCCTACGAGCAGTACTTC	CASSRDAISYEQYF
-	TRBV29-1	-	TRBJ1-4	TGCAGCGCGGGTGGTGAAAAACTGTTTTTT	CSAGGEKLFF
TRBD1	TRBV2	-	TRBJ2-5	TGTGCCAGCAGACCTGACAGGGGGCGCGAAGAGACCCAGTACTTC	CASRPDRGREETQYF
TRBD2	TRBV2	-	TRBJ2-5	TGTGCCAGCAGGGGGACTAGCCTGAAAGAGACCCAGTACTTC	CASRGTSLKETQYF
TRBD1	TRBV5-8	-	TRBJ1-2	TGTGCCAGCAGCCTCAGGGGGCCCTATGGCTACACCTTC	CASSLRGPYGYTF
-	TRBV7-3	-	TRBJ1-1	TGTGCCAGCACCCTAGGGGTCCAGGGTACTGAAGCTTTCTTT	CASTLGVQGTEAFF
TRBD2	TRBV7-9	-	TRBJ2-7	TGTGCCAGCAGCAGGGATACAGGACTAGATGGGTACGAGCAGTACTTC	CASSRDTGLDGYEQYF
TRBD2	TRBV27	-	TRBJ2-3	TGTGCCAGCGGGACTAGCGGGAGATATACAGATACGCAGTATTTT	CASGTSGRYTDTQYF
TRBD1	TRBV5-1	-	TRBJ2-7	TGCGCCAGCGGCACAGGGGAAATGACCTACGAGCAGTACTTC	CASGTGEMTYEQYF
-	TRBV27	-	TRBJ1-6	TGTGCCAGCAGTTTTAGAGGGGGGAATTCACCCCTCCACTTT	CASSFRGGNSPLHF
-	TRBV7-2	-	TRBJ1-5	TGTGCCAGCAGCCCCTCCTGGGCCAGGACTAGCAATCAGCCCCAGCATTTT	CASSPSWARTSNQPQHF
TRBD2	TRBV29-1	-	TRBJ2-3	TGCAGCTCACCCGGGAGGAGAGCGGATACGCAGTATTTT	CSSPGRRADTQYF
-	TRBV5-5	-	TRBJ2-2	TGTGCCAGCAGCCCTCTTCTCGGGGGTACCGGGGAGCTGTTTTTT	CASSPLLGGTGELFF
-	TRBV5-1	-	TRBJ2-5	TGCGCCAGCAGCTTGGGGGATGCGGGCCAAGAGACCCAGTACTTC	CASSLGDAGQETQYF
-	TRBV25-1	-	TRBJ2-1	TGTGCCAGCAGACCCGGGGGGGCAGGGGGAAAGAATGAGCAGTTCTTC	CASRPGGAGGKNEQFF
-	TRBV7-9	once	TRBJ1-2	TGTGCCAGCAGCTTTGGACAAGTTTATGGCTACACCTTC	CASSFGQVYGYTF
-	TRBV2	once	TRBJ1-2	TGTGCCGGTACAGGGTACGAGTGGGGCTACACCTTC	CAGTGYEWGYTF
-	TRBV2	-	TRBJ1-2	TGTGCCAGCAGTGAGACGACCGGGACGGTCTATGGCTACACCTTC	CASSETTGTVYGYTF
-	TRBV7-9	-	TRBJ1-6	TGTGCCACCCCCCATTCGGACAGCAATAATTCACCCCTCCACTTT	CATPHSDSNNSPLHF
TRBD2	TRBV19	-	TRBJ2-1	TGTGCCAGTAGTATAGGCAGCGGGAGTTCCTACAATGAGCAGTTCTTC	CASSIGSGSSYNEQFF
-	TRBV7-9	-	TRBJ2-2	TGTGCCAGCAGCTTAAGAGGGTTCGGGGAGCTGTTTTTT	CASSLRGFGELFF
-	TRBV14	-	TRBJ1-3	TGTGCCAGCAGCCAAACGGGAAACACCATATATTTT	CASSQTGNTIYF
TRBD1	TRBV7-6	-	TRBJ1-6	TGTGCCAGCAGCATTCGGACAGGGGGCGAATCACCCCTCCACTTT	CASSIRTGGESPLHF
TRBD1	TRBV7-9	-	TRBJ1-3	TGTGCCAGCAGCTTAGCACCAGGGACAGGGTCTGGAAACACCATATATTTT	CASSLAPGTGSGNTIYF
TRBD1	TRBV5-1	-	TRBJ1-2	TGCGCCAGCAGCCCCGGACAGGGAGGCCCCCTTGCTGGCTACACCTTC	CASSPGQGGPLAGYTF
-	TRBV6-5	-	TRBJ1-2	TGTGCCAGCAGTTACTCGGCCAGGGCGCGTGGCTACACCTTC	CASSYSARARGYTF
-	TRBV7-2	-	TRBJ2-1	TGTGCCAGCAGCCCAGGACAGCCAAGGGGCAATGAGCAGTTCTTC	CASSPGQPRGNEQFF
-	TRBV6-6	-	TRBJ1-5	TGTGCCAGCAGTTACCAGGATAGCAATCAGCCCCAGCATTTT	CASSYQDSNQPQHF
-	TRBV7-6	-	TRBJ1-3	TGTGCCAGCAGCCCCGGGACACAACCAAACACCATATATTTT	CASSPGTQPNTIYF
-	TRBV19	once	TRBJ2-5	TGTGCCAGTAGCCTGACGGGGGAAGAGACCCAGTACTTC	CASSLTGEETQYF
TRBD1	TRBV6-6	once	TRBJ1-6	TGTGCCAGCAGTCTGACAGGGTCCGATAATTCACCCCTCCACTTT	CASSLTGSDNSPLHF
-	TRBV5-5	-	TRBJ1-1	TGTGCCAGCAGCTTGTTAACTGTGAACACTGAAGCTTTCTTT	CASSLLTVNTEAFF
-	TRBV7-9	-	TRBJ2-2	TGTGCCAGCAGCTTACTACCCCCGGGAGGGGGCGTCGGGGAGCTGTTTTTT	CASSLLPPGGGVGELFF
TRBD2	TRBV9	once	TRBJ2-5	TGTGCCAGCAGCACGACTAGCGGGAGGGTTGAGACCCAGTACTTC	CASSTTSGRVETQYF
-	TRBV29-1	-	TRBJ1-2	TGCAGCGTTGCTTCATGGGACATTAACTATGGCTACACCTTC	CSVASWDINYGYTF
TRBD2	TRBV5-1	few	TRBJ2-3	TGCGCCAGCAGCTTGGTGACTAGCGACACAGATACGCAGTATTTT	CASSLVTSDTDTQYF
TRBD1	TRBV2	-	TRBJ2-7	TGTGCCAGCAGTGATCGGACAGGGGGCCACGAGCAGTACTTC	CASSDRTGGHEQYF
-	TRBV4-1	-	TRBJ1-2	TGCGCCAGCAGCCAGAACACGGGACCGCGTCCCTATGGCTACACCTTC	CASSQNTGPRPYGYTF
TRBD2	TRBV7-2	-	TRBJ2-1	TGTGCCAGCAGTTGGACTAGCGGGGCCTACAATGAGCAGTTCTTC	CASSWTSGAYNEQFF
-	TRBV6-5	-	TRBJ2-5	TGTGCCAGCAATAGGTGGGGCCGTGAGACCCAGTACTTC	CASNRWGRETQYF
-	TRBV7-9	-	TRBJ2-5	TGTGCCAGCAGCCCGCCCACTGGGGCGGAGACCCAGTACTTC	CASSPPTGAETQYF
-	TRBV19	once	TRBJ2-5	TGTGCCAGTAGTAACCCCCCGGGCCAAGAGACCCAGTACTTC	CASSNPPGQETQYF
TRBD1	TRBV27	-	TRBJ1-1	TGTGCCAGCTCAAGACAGGGGATTAACACTGAAGCTTTCTTT	CASSRQGINTEAFF
TRBD2	TRBV6-6	-	TRBJ2-1	TGTGCCAGCAGTTACGGCGGGAGCTCCTACAATGAGCAGTTCTTC	CASSYGGSSYNEQFF
-	TRBV7-2	-	TRBJ1-1	TGTGCCAGCAGCTCCACCCCGGCGAACCTTGAAGCTTTCTTT	CASSSTPANLEAFF
TRBD2	TRBV13	-	TRBJ2-1	TGTGCCAGCAGCTTAACTAGCGGGTTAAATGAGCAGTTCTTC	CASSLTSGLNEQFF
TRBD1	TRBV10-3	-	TRBJ2-7	TGTGCCATCAGTGCTCCGGGACAGACCTACGAGCAGTACTTC	CAISAPGQTYEQYF
-	TRBV25-1	-	TRBJ1-1	TGTGCCAGCAGGGGGGAGGGCGCGGGCACTGAAGCTTTCTTT	CASRGEGAGTEAFF
-	TRBV7-9	-	TRBJ1-2	TGTGCCAGCAGCTTTCGGGGACCCAAGGGCTCTTATGGCTACACCTTC	CASSFRGPKGSYGYTF